This T cell receptor (beta chain) was observed in a study of blood T cell repertoires in COVID-19. TCRdb keeps only in-frame clones here, not all; method: immunoSEQ multiplex PCR. The table records 150,000 to 200,000 clones, about 88% of them present only once. The ends lost 4 bases at V and 8 bases at J; junction bases unmatched: 5. This CDR3 is 14 amino acids long. From germline, CDR1 is SEHNR and CDR2 FQNEAQ (reference sequence). The sequence came from a woman aged 25 to 39 with active or convalescent COVID-19. The chain combines TRBV7-9 with TRBJ1-6; 7 bases are shared with TRBD1. The sample consisted of peripheral blood. The CDR3 sequence: CASSYDRVDSPLHF. CDR3 bases: TGTGCCAGCAGCTACGACAGGGTTGATTCACCCCTCCACTTT.